These 30 T cell receptor beta chains share one sample of origin, sequenced in a study of beta chain features in type 1 diabetes (dated by TCRdb to 2016 to 2018). These TCRs are of unknown antigen specificity. The research as a whole found: In all four CD4+ subsets, TCRB CDR3 length was moderately but significantly shorter in type 1 diabetes patients.

Preparation of the library involved the immunoSEQ multiplex PCR assay. The entire amount of isolated RNA was reverse transcribed using the High Capacity cDNA Reverse Transcription Kit, so the sequenced TCRB transcripts were expressed ones. TCRdb took over this immuneACCESS table, retaining in-frame rearrangements with V and J assigned. Such tables are incomplete; in checked studies, under half of the missing clones stem from an unresolved V gene, and the remainder is unexplained. For this sample there are roughly 700,000 clones; roughly 12% appear just once. Jointly, the top ten make up 0.022% of the sample. Sample: naive CD4+ T cells from blood. Per the publication, the cell subset or site label means: true naive CD4+ T cells. These receptors were collected from a young man with type 1 diabetes.

CDR3 bases: TGTGCCTGGTCCGGTCGGAAGGTTAGCAATCAGCCCCAGCATTTT. It translates to CAWSGRKVSNQPQHF. The J gene is TRBJ1-5, the V gene TRBV30; D is ambiguous. Trimming removed 5 bases from V and 0 bases from J, with 14 bases in between. The CDR3 is 15 amino acids. CDR1 is GTSNPN, CDR2 SVGIG, per germline (reference sequence).

This sequence joins TRBV10-2 and TRBJ2-7; D may be TRBD1 (5 bases). The V gene's germline CDR1 is WSHSY and CDR2 SAAADI. Trimming removed 2 bases at V and 0 bases at J, with 11 bases between. The CDR3 consists of 15 residues. In DNA, the CDR3 is TGCGCCAGCAGTGAGCCTGGGGCGAACTCCTACGAGCAGTACTTC. It yields the protein CASSEPGANSYEQYF.

The chain links TRBV28 to TRBJ2-7; D may be TRBD1 (5 bases). With 6 bases removed from V and 0 bases from J, the gap between germline ends came to 15 bases. The CDR3 totals 15 residues. Per the germline V gene, CDR1 is MDHEN and CDR2 is SYDVKM. The DNA for the CDR3 is TGTGCCAGCAGGTCACGACAGTATTTCTCCTACGAGCAGTACTTC. This encodes CASRSRQYFSYEQYF.

V usage is TRBV7-3 and J usage is TRBJ2-5, with D possibly being TRBD2 (5 bases). The CDR3 has 13 amino acids. The germline V gene encodes CDR1 SGHTA and CDR2 FQGTGA. V was trimmed by 3 bases and J by 2 bases, leaving 7 bases between them. The chain's CDR3 is CASSFQRQETQYF. The CDR3 DNA reads TGTGCCAGCAGCTTCCAGCGGCAAGAGACCCAGTACTTC.

This clone was detected only a few times. The V gene is TRBV25-1, the J gene TRBJ1-2; the D is unclear. The ends were cut back, 1 base at V and 3 bases at J, with 6 bases in the middle. The germline V gene encodes CDR1 MGHDK and CDR2 SYGVNS. The CDR3 has 13 residues. CDR3 protein: CASSEFVDYGYTF. CDR3 in DNA: TGTGCCAGCAGTGAATTTGTGGACTATGGCTACACCTTC.

CDR3 residues: CASSQALGVSYNEQFF. The CDR3 bases are TGTGCCAGCAGCCAAGCCCTAGGGGTGTCCTACAATGAGCAGTTCTTC. The chain uses TRBV4-2 and TRBJ2-1, with a tentative D call TRBD1 (5 bases). Trimming removed 1 base from V and 1 base from J, with 11 bases in between. The CDR3 runs to 16 residues. CDR1 LGHNA and CDR2 YNFKEQ come from the germline V gene.

The V gene is TRBV7-2, the J gene TRBJ2-7, with TRBD2 matching over 7 bases. CDR1 is SGHTA and CDR2 is FQGNSA in the germline V gene. After removal of 5 bases from V and 0 bases from J, the junction contained 7 bases not matched to a gene. There are 15 residues in the CDR3. Here the CDR3 DNA reads TGTGCCAGCAGCCCCTGGGGAGGGTCCTCCTACGAGCAGTACTTC. As protein: CASSPWGGSSYEQYF.

The V and J genes are TRBV14 and TRBJ1-5; D not resolved. V shed 0 bases and J shed 3 bases, with 9 bases lying between them. The germline V gene has CDR1 SGHDN and CDR2 FVKESK. The CDR3 spans 15 residues. CDR3 coding DNA: TGTGCCAGCAGCCAAGATTATACCCACAATCAGCCCCAGCATTTT. It codes for CASSQDYTHNQPQHF.

The chain has TRBV28 and TRBJ2-7; unclear D gene. The CDR3 spans 12 residues. V was trimmed by 5 bases and J by 3 bases, leaving 8 bases between them. From germline, CDR1 is MDHEN and CDR2 SYDVKM. The CDR3 is CASSLKIYEQYF. The CDR3 DNA is TGTGCCAGCAGTCTAAAAATCTACGAGCAGTACTTC. The full variable domain, completed using reference TRBV28 and TRBJ2-7, is DVKVTQSSRYLVKRTGEKVFLECVQDMDHENMFWYRQDPGLGLRLIYFSYDVKMKEKGDIPEGYSVSREKKERFSLILESASTNQTSMYLCASSLKIYEQYFGPGTRLTVT.

This clone turned up a few times. The V gene is TRBV19, the J gene TRBJ2-1; 7 bases agree with TRBD1. V was clipped by 0 bases and J by 8 bases; unmatched bases: 7. The CDR3 length is 15 residues. Germline CDR1 reads LNHDA; CDR2 reads SQIVND (reference sequence). CDR3 residues: CASSIDPDRVHEQFF. The DNA of the CDR3 is TGTGCCAGTAGTATAGATCCCGACAGGGTACATGAGCAGTTCTTC.

This clone was seen a few times. The rearrangement joins TRBV2 to TRBJ2-2; no firm D call. Trimming took off 4 bases at V and 8 bases at J, with 11 bases between the two ends. Germline assignment: CDR1 SNHLY and CDR2 FYNNEI. This CDR3 is built from 13 residues. The CDR3 sequence is CASSVDAVGELFF. CDR3 nucleotide sequence: TGTGCCAGCAGTGTGGACGCGGTGGGGGAGCTGTTTTTT.

The chain links TRBV5-1 to TRBJ2-2; D gene ambiguous. CDR3 length: 13 residues. The germline CDR1 and CDR2 sequences are SGHRS and YFSETQ. V dropped 3 bases and J dropped 4 bases, with 7 bases sitting between them. CDR3 loop: CASSSGTTGELFF. CDR3 DNA: TGCGCCAGCAGCTCCGGAACCACCGGGGAGCTGTTTTTT.

This clone was seen only a few times. The genes are TRBV10-2 and TRBJ2-3; weak D call: TRBD2 (5 bases). CDR1 and CDR2 (germline): WSHSY, SAAADI. There are 14 residues in the CDR3. V lost 3 bases and J lost 2, with 9 bases in between. CDR3 sequence: CASSDRGPTDTQYF. The CDR3 DNA is TGCGCCAGCAGTGACCGGGGTCCCACAGATACGCAGTATTTT.

This clone was observed a few times. The chain couples TRBV25-1 to TRBJ1-1; TRBD1 is a possible D gene (6 bases). The germline V and J ends were trimmed by 7 bases and 2 bases, with 17 bases remaining between them. This CDR3 contains 15 residues. Germline V lookup: CDR1 MGHDK, CDR2 SYGVNS. In DNA form, the CDR3 reads TGTGCCAGCACCCCAGGGGACTGGACAAACACTGAAGCTTTCTTT. Encoded protein: CASTPGDWTNTEAFF.

The J gene is TRBJ1-4, the V gene TRBV5-1, with D possibly TRBD1 on 6 matching bases. Germline loops: CDR1 SGHRS, CDR2 YFSETQ. This CDR3 region has 14 residues. V gave up 1 base and J gave up 5 bases, with 9 bases separating them. CDR3 amino acids: CASSLWTVNEKLFF. CDR3 nucleotide sequence: TGCGCCAGCAGCTTGTGGACAGTGAATGAAAAACTGTTTTTT.

The rearrangement uses TRBV2 and TRBJ2-7; D might be TRBD1 (6 bases). Trimming stripped 4 bases from V and 4 bases from J, with 14 bases between. Germline V gene data show CDR1 as SNHLY and CDR2 as FYNNEI. CDR3 length: 14 amino acids. CDR3 loop: CASSAQGEEYEQYF. CDR3 nucleotides: TGTGCCAGCAGTGCACAGGGCGAAGAATACGAGCAGTACTTC. The full variable domain, with the rest looked up from reference TRBV2 and TRBJ2-7, is EPEVTQTPSHQVTQMGQEVILRCVPISNHLYFYWYRQILGQKVEFLVSFYNNEISEKSEIFDDQFSVERPDGSNFTLKIRSTKLEDSAMYFCASSAQGEEYEQYFGPGTRLTVT.

The rearrangement joins TRBV6-5 to TRBJ1-2; D unresolved. With 6 bases removed from V and 8 bases from J, the gap between germline ends came to 10 bases. The CDR3 is 11 residues long. From germline, CDR1 is MNHEY and CDR2 SVGAGI. The CDR3 bases are TGTGCCAGCAGCCCCGGAGCAGGCTACACCTTC. It is translated as CASSPGAGYTF.

This CDR3 reads CASRGGGVDYGYTF. The CDR3 region has the DNA TGTGCCAGCCGGGGGGGCGGCGTCGACTATGGCTACACCTTC. The chain is built from TRBV13 and TRBJ1-2; the D gene is possibly TRBD1 (6 bases). The germline V gene has CDR1 PRHDT and CDR2 FYEKMQ (reference sequence). The CDR3 spans 14 residues. Trimming left V 8 bases short and J 3 bases short, with 16 bases between. Supplemented by reference TRBV13 and TRBJ1-2, the full variable domain reads AAGVIQSPRHLIKEKRETATLKCYPIPRHDTVYWYQQGPGQDPQFLISFYEKMQSDKGSIPDRFSAQQFSDYHSELNMSSLELGDSALYFCASRGGGVDYGYTFGSGTRLTVV.

This clone was detected a few times. CDR3 amino acids: CASSVDRANLMVGYTF. Here the CDR3 DNA reads TGTGCCAGCAGTGTGGACAGGGCTAACTTGATGGTTGGCTACACCTTC. The chain joins TRBV28 to TRBJ1-2; TRBD1 matches 8 bases. Germline V lookup: CDR1 MDHEN, CDR2 SYDVKM. CDR3 size: 16 residues. Trimming removed 5 bases from V and 7 bases from J; junction bases left unmatched: 15.

This clone appeared a few times. J is TRBJ2-3 and V is TRBV19; weak D call: TRBD2 (6 bases). The ends were cut back, 4 bases at V and 2 bases at J, with 16 bases in the middle. The length of the CDR3 is 16 residues. The V gene's germline CDR1 is LNHDA and CDR2 SQIVND (reference sequence). CDR3 amino acids: CASSRPNPGDTDTQYF. CDR3 DNA: TGTGCCAGTAGTAGACCGAACCCGGGGGACACAGATACGCAGTATTTT.

The chain couples TRBV6-6 to TRBJ1-1; 9 bases are shared with TRBD1. The CDR3 consists of 14 residues. Germline assignment: CDR1 MNHNY and CDR2 SVGAGI (reference sequence). Trimming at V came to 4 bases and at J to 3 bases, leaving 3 bases not matched to a gene. CDR3 loop: CASSLRTGDTEAFF. The CDR3, as DNA: TGTGCCAGCAGTTTAAGGACAGGGGACACTGAAGCTTTCTTT.

The rearrangement uses TRBV2 and TRBJ1-6, with D hard to call. Per the germline V gene, CDR1 is SNHLY and CDR2 is FYNNEI. V was clipped by 7 bases and J by 3 bases, with 7 bases between them. CDR3 length equals 13 residues. CDR3 in DNA: TGTGCCAGCATGGCCGACTATAATTCACCCCTCCACTTT. Protein: CASMADYNSPLHF. The whole variable domain, filled in from reference TRBV2 and TRBJ1-6, reads EPEVTQTPSHQVTQMGQEVILRCVPISNHLYFYWYRQILGQKVEFLVSFYNNEISEKSEIFDDQFSVERPDGSNFTLKIRSTKLEDSAMYFCASMADYNSPLHFGNGTRLTVT.

As to this clone: Other DNA sequences of this sample code for an identical CDR3. The CDR3 loop reads CASSLDGNSNQPQHF. The DNA for the CDR3 is TGCGCCAGCAGCTTGGACGGGAATAGCAATCAGCCCCAGCATTTT. V is TRBV5-1 and J is TRBJ1-5; D not resolved. CDR3 length: 15 amino acids. Per germline, CDR1 SGHRS and CDR2 YFSETQ. Trimming took 0 bases from V and 0 from J, leaving 7 bases between them.

CDR3 in amino acids: CASSSGQDLNYGYTF. Here the CDR3 DNA reads TGTGCCAGCAGCTCCGGACAGGACCTTAACTATGGCTACACCTTC. The chain recombines TRBV11-2 with TRBJ1-2; 7 positions agree with TRBD1. In germline, CDR1 is SGHAT, CDR2 FQNNGV. The CDR3 has 15 residues. The V and J ends lost 4 bases and 1 base, in that order; junction bases with no gene match: 6.

This clone was detected a few times. The gene calls are TRBV29-1 and TRBJ2-3; 13 bases line up with TRBD2. The CDR3 runs 18 residues. Germline V gene sequence: CDR1 SQVTM, CDR2 ANQGSEA. J gave up 0 bases and V 4 bases, and 10 bases lay outside the gene matches. The CDR3 sequence is CSVGGGTSGDASTDTQYF. The CDR3 nucleotides are TGCAGCGTTGGTGGAGGGACTAGCGGGGACGCTAGCACAGATACGCAGTATTTT.

The rearrangement links TRBV19 to TRBJ2-3; unclear D gene. With 5 bases removed from V and 6 bases from J, the gap between germline ends came to 9 bases. CDR3 size: 12 residues. Germline V lookup: CDR1 LNHDA, CDR2 SQIVND (reference sequence). The CDR3 protein is CASSALLDTQYF. The CDR3 region has the DNA TGTGCCAGTAGTGCCCTGCTGGATACGCAGTATTTT.

V usage is TRBV15 and J usage is TRBJ2-3; no definite D call. V shed 0 bases and J shed 6 bases, with 13 bases lying between them. The germline gives CDR1 LNHNV, CDR2 YYDKDF (reference sequence). The CDR3 is 15 amino acids. The CDR3 here is CATSRDFELSDTQYF. As DNA, the CDR3 is TGTGCCACCAGCAGAGATTTCGAGCTTAGCGATACGCAGTATTTT.

This clone was seen a handful of times. The chain recombines TRBV30 with TRBJ1-1; D unresolved. With 0 bases removed from V and 0 bases from J, the gap between germline ends came to 11 bases. This CDR3 is 15 amino acids long. CDR1 is GTSNPN, CDR2 SVGIG, per germline (reference sequence). CDR3 sequence: CAWSVLEAVNTEAFF. CDR3 DNA sequence: TGTGCCTGGAGTGTACTAGAGGCTGTGAACACTGAAGCTTTCTTT.

The chain is built from TRBV2 and TRBJ2-6; D possibly matches TRBD1 or TRBD2 (5 bases each). CDR1 and CDR2 (germline): SNHLY, FYNNEI. The CDR3 sequence is 19 residues long. V lost 4 bases and J lost 0, with 19 bases in between. Written as DNA, the CDR3 is TGTGCCAGCAGTGCCGGGACCGGTGCTAAGCCCTCTGGGGCCAACGTCCTGACTTTC. It codes for CASSAGTGAKPSGANVLTF.

This chain joins TRBV18 and TRBJ2-2; tentatively, D is TRBD2 (6 bases). Germline V CDR1 and CDR2: KGHSH, LQKENI. CDR3 length: 15 residues. V was trimmed by 3 bases and J by 5 bases, leaving 13 bases between them. CDR3 in amino acids: CASSPGGTGTGELFF. CDR3 nucleotides: TGTGCCAGCTCACCGGGGGGAACCGGGACCGGGGAGCTGTTTTTT.